Below, one T cell receptor (beta chain) is given with its context. Its antigen is currently not known. It has no much larger one-base neighbor in the sample; base qualities were not kept. The data belong to a study of T cells in narcolepsy (dated by TCRdb to the late 2010s). At the level of the whole study: Healthy control donors were enrolled in the study alongside patients who had narcolepsy type 1 or type 2 (NT1, NT2). The study sought autoreactive T cells targeting hypocretin neuron self-antigens (hypocretin, TRIB2) in narcolepsy patients, using TCR Vbeta sequencing to track clonotypes in blood and CSF. What the research found in general, with its limitations: Patients and controls had similar numbers of sequenced blood memory CD4+ clonotypes, with averages of 39,000 to 50,000 in patients and around 36,000 in controls. According to the report, autoreactive clonotypes were detected serially in the blood of the same patients and of different patients, but not in healthy controls. HCRT-specific and TRIB2-specific autoreactive clonotypes were highlighted in plots that compared CD4+ T cell clonotypes in CSF versus blood from the same patient. Some blood memory CD4+ repertoires from patients and controls contained no sequences matching autoreactive T cell clones.

For TCR Vbeta sequencing, memory CD4+ T cells were sorted ex vivo from the peripheral blood of narcolepsy patients and healthy controls. The receptor library was made with the immunoSEQ multiplex PCR assay. TCRdb took this table from immuneACCESS and kept in-frame rearrangements with V and J called. Such tables lack part of the clones; where checked against another copy, unresolved V genes explain under half of the gap, and the rest is unexplained. The table for this sample lists over 10,000 clones; roughly 91% of them were counted only once. The top ten clonotypes cover more than 1.5% of the sample. V loses 0 bases, J loses 1 base, and the germline ends lie 9 bases apart. The CDR1 and CDR2 encoded by the germline V gene are MNHEY and SVGAGI. The CDR3 spans 15 residues, from the cysteine through the phenylalanine. The DNA shown is the 45-base CDR3, in frame from base 1.

The chain is encoded by TRBV6-5 joined to TRBJ2-5; possibly the D gene is TRBD1, per 6 matching bases. The source is a human donor with narcolepsy. Specimen: CD45RA- memory CD4+ T cells from PBMCs. The cell subset or site tag for this specimen amounts to: memory T cells sorted ex vivo from peripheral blood. The CDR3 region: CASSYSGQFQETQYF. The DNA is TGTGCCAGCAGTTACTCAGGACAGTTCCAAGAGACCCAGTACTTC.